The rows below give T cell receptor beta chains drawn from one sample of a study of regulatory T cells in long-lasting Graves disease. TCRdb re-called the multiplex PCR reads with MiXCR, one entry per CDR3 protein. The repertoire includes hundreds of thousands of distinct CDR3 sequences, 21% of them detected once, and 14% sits in the top ten. Material: peripheral blood mononuclear cells (PBMCs), obtained when the disease was refractory, from a patient treated with antithyroid drugs. The source of these receptors is a female donor with Graves disease. The CDR3 runs from the conserved cysteine through the conserved F or W. The order of the fields is D gene, J gene, clone size, V gene, CDR3 protein, CDR3 DNA. D genes are given only for firm matches. Only some rows state a clone size, as once, few, many or a class for expanded clones.

d_call: NA
j_call: TRBJ2-5
clone_size: few
v_call: TRBV7-3
cdr3_aa: CASSLTPEETQYF
cdr3_nt: TGTGCCAGCAGCTTAACGCCTGAAGAGACCCAGTACTTC

d_call: NA
j_call: TRBJ2-2
clone_size: NA
v_call: TRBV24-1
cdr3_aa: CATSDPGGNTGELFF
cdr3_nt: TGTGCCACCAGTGACCCCGGGGGAAACACCGGGGAGCTGTTTTTT

d_call: NA
j_call: TRBJ2-5
clone_size: many
v_call: TRBV2
cdr3_aa: CASSGRDLRTPKTQYF
cdr3_nt: TGTGCCAGCAGTGGAAGGGACTTGCGGACCCCGAAGACCCAGTACTTC

d_call: NA
j_call: TRBJ1-2
clone_size: few
v_call: TRBV20-1
cdr3_aa: CSPPPPGSEVGYTF
cdr3_nt: TGCAGTCCCCCCCCTCCGGGCTCCGAGGTTGGCTACACCTTC

d_call: NA
j_call: TRBJ1-2
clone_size: many
v_call: TRBV9
cdr3_aa: CASSVGDRFYGYTF
cdr3_nt: TGTGCCAGCAGCGTAGGAGACAGGTTTTATGGCTACACCTTC

d_call: TRBD1
j_call: TRBJ2-5
clone_size: NA
v_call: TRBV2
cdr3_aa: CASRHGQGSRETQYF
cdr3_nt: TGTGCCAGCAGACACGGACAGGGGTCCCGGGAGACCCAGTACTTC

d_call: NA
j_call: TRBJ2-7
clone_size: NA
v_call: TRBV6-1
cdr3_aa: CASMSITYEQYF
cdr3_nt: TGTGCCAGCATGAGTATCACCTACGAGCAGTACTTC

d_call: NA
j_call: TRBJ2-5
clone_size: many
v_call: TRBV6-5
cdr3_aa: CASSYRRGGQETQYF
cdr3_nt: TGTGCCAGCAGTTACCGGAGGGGCGGCCAAGAGACCCAGTACTTC

d_call: TRBD2
j_call: TRBJ2-1
clone_size: NA
v_call: TRBV5-1
cdr3_aa: CASSLVPVAGGSTQHEQFF
cdr3_nt: TGCGCCAGCAGCTTGGTACCTGTAGCGGGAGGTTCGACACAGCATGAGCAGTTCTTC

d_call: NA
j_call: TRBJ1-5
clone_size: many
v_call: TRBV12-3/TRBV12-4
cdr3_aa: CASRAYGNQPQHF
cdr3_nt: TGTGCCAGCAGGGCATATGGCAATCAGCCCCAGCATTTT

d_call: NA
j_call: TRBJ1-3
clone_size: NA
v_call: TRBV2
cdr3_aa: CAGSSEQLSGNTIYF
cdr3_nt: TGTGCCGGGAGCAGCGAACAGCTCTCTGGAAACACCATATATTTT

d_call: TRBD1
j_call: TRBJ1-2
clone_size: many
v_call: TRBV20-1
cdr3_aa: CSARASTGAQVTIGYTF
cdr3_nt: TGCAGTGCTAGAGCGTCCACAGGGGCGCAGGTCACTATCGGCTACACCTTC

d_call: TRBD2
j_call: TRBJ2-5
clone_size: many
v_call: TRBV27
cdr3_aa: CASSPLGSGGQETQYF
cdr3_nt: TGTGCCAGCAGTCCCTTGGGTAGCGGGGGGCAAGAGACCCAGTACTTC

d_call: NA
j_call: TRBJ2-2
clone_size: few
v_call: TRBV19
cdr3_aa: CASSIGRNTGELFF
cdr3_nt: TGTGCCAGTAGTATCGGACGGAACACCGGGGAGCTGTTTTTT

d_call: TRBD1
j_call: TRBJ1-1
clone_size: many
v_call: TRBV12-5
cdr3_aa: CASGSNPGTGPSEAFF
cdr3_nt: TGTGCTAGTGGTTCGAATCCCGGGACAGGGCCCAGTGAAGCTTTCTTT

d_call: NA
j_call: TRBJ2-7
clone_size: NA
v_call: TRBV6-4
cdr3_aa: CASSDGQESYEQYF
cdr3_nt: TGTGCCAGCAGTGACGGGCAGGAGTCCTACGAGCAGTACTTC

d_call: TRBD1
j_call: TRBJ1-2
clone_size: many
v_call: TRBV20-1
cdr3_aa: CSAREDGTGRPIYGYTF
cdr3_nt: TGCAGTGCTAGAGAAGACGGGACAGGCCGTCCGATCTATGGCTACACCTTC

d_call: NA
j_call: TRBJ1-4
clone_size: NA
v_call: TRBV7-9
cdr3_aa: CASSSRDDAREKLFF
cdr3_nt: TGTGCCAGCAGCTCCCGGGACGACGCGCGGGAAAAACTGTTTTTT

d_call: TRBD2
j_call: TRBJ2-5
clone_size: many
v_call: TRBV2
cdr3_aa: CASSEGLAGARPETQYF
cdr3_nt: TGTGCCAGCAGTGAAGGACTAGCGGGGGCCCGCCCAGAGACCCAGTACTTC

d_call: NA
j_call: TRBJ2-7
clone_size: few
v_call: TRBV25-1
cdr3_aa: CASTPGSGEQYF
cdr3_nt: TGTGCCAGCACCCCAGGGTCTGGTGAGCAGTACTTC

d_call: NA
j_call: TRBJ2-5
clone_size: many
v_call: TRBV7-9
cdr3_aa: CASRSGEETQYF
cdr3_nt: TGTGCCAGCAGATCAGGGGAAGAGACCCAGTACTTC

d_call: NA
j_call: TRBJ2-7
clone_size: few
v_call: TRBV2
cdr3_aa: CASSELTPYEQYF
cdr3_nt: TGTGCCAGCAGTGAACTAACCCCCTACGAGCAGTACTTC

d_call: TRBD2
j_call: TRBJ2-1
clone_size: NA
v_call: TRBV2
cdr3_aa: CASSAGTRNEQFF
cdr3_nt: TGTGCCAGCAGTGCTGGGACTAGAAATGAGCAGTTCTTC

d_call: NA
j_call: TRBJ1-1
clone_size: many
v_call: TRBV12-3/TRBV12-4
cdr3_aa: CASSPSWTEAFF
cdr3_nt: TGTGCCAGCAGTCCTTCTTGGACTGAAGCTTTCTTT

d_call: NA
j_call: TRBJ2-7
clone_size: many
v_call: TRBV20-1
cdr3_aa: CSAVGSSYEQYF
cdr3_nt: TGCAGTGCCGTAGGTTCGTCCTACGAGCAGTACTTC

d_call: NA
j_call: TRBJ2-7
clone_size: many
v_call: TRBV11-2
cdr3_aa: CASSLGAGLWEQYF
cdr3_nt: TGTGCCAGCAGCTTAGGGGCGGGGCTTTGGGAGCAGTACTTC

d_call: NA
j_call: TRBJ1-2
clone_size: many
v_call: TRBV6-6
cdr3_aa: CASSYSTGGGYTF
cdr3_nt: TGTGCCAGCAGTTACTCGACAGGAGGTGGCTACACCTTC

d_call: NA
j_call: TRBJ2-7
clone_size: many
v_call: TRBV11-2
cdr3_aa: CASSTGQRSSYEQYF
cdr3_nt: TGTGCCAGCAGCACAGGACAGCGAAGCTCCTACGAGCAGTACTTC

d_call: NA
j_call: TRBJ2-7
clone_size: NA
v_call: TRBV5-1
cdr3_aa: CASSYAGRFAYEQYF
cdr3_nt: TGCGCCAGCAGTTATGCGGGTCGGTTCGCCTACGAGCAGTACTTC

d_call: TRBD1
j_call: TRBJ2-2
clone_size: NA
v_call: TRBV29-1
cdr3_aa: CSARDRVNTGELFF
cdr3_nt: TGCAGCGCCCGGGACAGGGTGAACACCGGGGAGCTGTTTTTT

d_call: NA
j_call: TRBJ2-5
clone_size: many
v_call: TRBV13
cdr3_aa: CASSIVPDGVETQYF
cdr3_nt: TGTGCCAGCAGCATTGTACCGGATGGGGTCGAGACCCAGTACTTC

d_call: TRBD1
j_call: TRBJ1-1
clone_size: NA
v_call: TRBV19
cdr3_aa: CATITGGGLGTEAFF
cdr3_nt: TGTGCCACCATAACAGGGGGCGGTTTAGGCACTGAAGCTTTCTTT

d_call: NA
j_call: TRBJ1-4
clone_size: many
v_call: TRBV28
cdr3_aa: CASRPNTRRREELFF
cdr3_nt: TGTGCCAGCAGACCCAACACCCGACGAAGGGAAGAACTGTTTTTT

d_call: TRBD1
j_call: TRBJ1-4
clone_size: many
v_call: TRBV28
cdr3_aa: CASTPGGAGGDGKLFF
cdr3_nt: TGTGCCAGCACCCCTGGCGGCGCAGGGGGCGATGGAAAACTGTTTTTT

d_call: TRBD1
j_call: TRBJ2-7
clone_size: few
v_call: TRBV25-1
cdr3_aa: CASSESRGPLNEQYF
cdr3_nt: TGTGCCAGCAGTGAGTCCAGGGGGCCCCTCAACGAGCAGTACTTC

d_call: NA
j_call: TRBJ1-5
clone_size: many
v_call: TRBV7-2
cdr3_aa: CASSLASDSNQPQHF
cdr3_nt: TGTGCCAGCAGCTTAGCCAGTGATAGCAATCAGCCCCAGCATTTT

d_call: NA
j_call: TRBJ1-3
clone_size: NA
v_call: TRBV14
cdr3_aa: CASSRLNTIYF
cdr3_nt: TGTGCCAGCAGCCGACTAAACACCATATATTTT

d_call: NA
j_call: TRBJ2-5
clone_size: many
v_call: TRBV2
cdr3_aa: CASSPPGWTQYF
cdr3_nt: TGTGCCAGCAGCCCACCGGGGTGGACCCAGTACTTC

d_call: NA
j_call: TRBJ1-1
clone_size: many
v_call: TRBV30
cdr3_aa: CAWSVLANTEAFF
cdr3_nt: TGTGCCTGGAGTGTACTTGCGAACACTGAAGCTTTCTTT

d_call: NA
j_call: TRBJ1-2
clone_size: few
v_call: TRBV4-1
cdr3_aa: CASSQDPAAAGGGNGYTF
cdr3_nt: TGCGCCAGCAGCCAAGATCCAGCGGCCGCGGGGGGAGGCAATGGCTACACCTTC

d_call: NA
j_call: TRBJ2-3
clone_size: NA
v_call: TRBV27
cdr3_aa: CASSVPLGTQYF
cdr3_nt: TGTGCCAGCAGTGTCCCTCTGGGGACGCAGTATTTT

d_call: NA
j_call: TRBJ1-6
clone_size: NA
v_call: TRBV25-1
cdr3_aa: CASSEFGVGSPLHF
cdr3_nt: TGTGCCAGCAGTGAATTCGGGGTGGGGTCACCCCTCCACTTT

d_call: TRBD2
j_call: TRBJ2-5
clone_size: many
v_call: TRBV27
cdr3_aa: CASSLWGGSASETQYF
cdr3_nt: TGTGCCAGCAGTTTATGGGGCGGGAGTGCCTCAGAGACCCAGTACTTC

d_call: TRBD2
j_call: TRBJ2-2
clone_size: few
v_call: TRBV29-1
cdr3_aa: CSVEGTSVTGELFF
cdr3_nt: TGCAGCGTTGAGGGGACTAGCGTCACCGGGGAGCTGTTTTTT

d_call: TRBD1
j_call: TRBJ2-2
clone_size: few
v_call: TRBV5-4
cdr3_aa: CASSHDRGSYTGELFF
cdr3_nt: TGTGCCAGCAGCCATGACAGGGGATCTTACACCGGGGAGCTGTTTTTT

d_call: NA
j_call: TRBJ1-1
clone_size: many
v_call: TRBV11-3
cdr3_aa: CASSSGDTEAFF
cdr3_nt: TGTGCCAGCAGTTCAGGAGACACTGAAGCTTTCTTT

d_call: NA
j_call: TRBJ1-1
clone_size: many
v_call: TRBV28
cdr3_aa: CASSSRIGGAFF
cdr3_nt: TGTGCCAGCAGTTCTCGAATCGGGGGAGCTTTCTTT

d_call: NA
j_call: TRBJ1-1
clone_size: few
v_call: TRBV6-1
cdr3_aa: CASSGIRVGDTEAFF
cdr3_nt: TGTGCCAGCAGTGGGATCAGGGTCGGGGACACTGAAGCTTTCTTT